This T cell receptor (beta chain) is drawn from a study of T-cell reconstitution after alpha-beta-depleted transplantation in children. As regards this clonotype: A junction end diverges from the germline sequence, so it may reflect a read error.

CDR3 length: 14 amino acids. From germline, CDR1 is ENHRY and CDR2 SYGVKD. The authors prepared the TCRbeta library with unique molecular identifiers. TCRdb redid the calling of the PCR reads with MiXCR, one entry per CDR3 protein. The sample contains a few hundred thousand distinct CDR3 sequences, over 9.5% of which appear only once. This TCR was sampled from a human donor who donated a stem cell graft to a child with SCID. This material consisted of PBMCs from the stem cell graft donor, taken from the stem cell graft. This chain joins TRBV10-3 and TRBJ1-1, with a weak D call TRBD1 (5 bases). The CDR3 region has the DNA TGTGCCAACAGTGTAAGACAGTTGAACACTGAAGCTTTCTTT. Its translation is CANSVRQLNTEAFF.